This T cell receptor beta chain appears in the sequencing data of a study of blood T cells in healthy people across ages. General observations from the study: Getting older went along with TCR beta diversity per million T cells dropping roughly linearly.

Notes on this clonotype: Its antigen is currently unknown.

The germline gives CDR1 MGHDK, CDR2 SYGVNS. Trimming removed 5 bases at V and 6 bases at J, with 14 bases between. The CDR3 has 13 residues. The second PCR ran about 6 to 11 cycles with a sample-barcoded 5' primer and J-beta primers. One entry per CDR3 protein results from TCRdb running MiXCR on the 5' RACE reads. The data show 600,000 to 1,000,000 distinct CDR3 sequences, with roughly 60% seen just once and roughly 22% held by the top ten. The rearrangement uses TRBV25-1 and TRBJ2-7; TRBD1 or TRBD2 may be the D gene (5 bases each). Sequencing was done on a sample of blood. This receptor was taken from a man younger than 45 in good health. CDR3 nucleotide sequence: TGTGCCAGCAGTCGCACAGGCGGGCTCGAGCAGTACTTC. Translating gives CASSRTGGLEQYF.